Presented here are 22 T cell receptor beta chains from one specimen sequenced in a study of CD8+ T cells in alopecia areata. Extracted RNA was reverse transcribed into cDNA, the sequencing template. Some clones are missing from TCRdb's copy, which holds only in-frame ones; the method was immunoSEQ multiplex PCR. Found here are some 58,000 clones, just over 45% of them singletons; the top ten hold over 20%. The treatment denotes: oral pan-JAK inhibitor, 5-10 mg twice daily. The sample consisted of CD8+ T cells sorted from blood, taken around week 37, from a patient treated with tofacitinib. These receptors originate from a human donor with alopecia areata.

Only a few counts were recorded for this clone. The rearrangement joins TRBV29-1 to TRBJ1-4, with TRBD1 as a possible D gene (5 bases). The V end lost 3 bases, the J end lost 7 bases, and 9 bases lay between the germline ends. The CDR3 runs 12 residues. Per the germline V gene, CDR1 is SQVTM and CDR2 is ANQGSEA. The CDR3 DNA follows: TGCAGCGTTGAGCAGGGAGGTGAAAAACTGTTTTTT. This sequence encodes CSVEQGGEKLFF. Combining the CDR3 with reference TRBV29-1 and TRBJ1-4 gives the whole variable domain SAVISQKPSRDICQRGTSLTIQCQVDSQVTMMFWYRQQPGQSLTLIATANQGSEATYESGFVIDKFPISRPNLTFSTLTVSNMSPEDSSIYLCSVEQGGEKLFFGSGTQLSVL.

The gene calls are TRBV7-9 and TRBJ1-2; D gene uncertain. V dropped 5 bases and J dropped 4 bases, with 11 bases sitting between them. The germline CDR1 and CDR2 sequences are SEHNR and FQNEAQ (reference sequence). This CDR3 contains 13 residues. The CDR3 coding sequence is TGTGCCAGCAGCCCCGTAGAAAGCTATGGCTACACCTTC. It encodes CASSPVESYGYTF.

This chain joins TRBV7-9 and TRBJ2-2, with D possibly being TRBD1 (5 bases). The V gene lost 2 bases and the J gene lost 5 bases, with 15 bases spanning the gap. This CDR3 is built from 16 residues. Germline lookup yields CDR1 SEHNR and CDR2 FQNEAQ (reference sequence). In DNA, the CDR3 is TGTGCCAGCAGCTTACCACAGCAAGACAGAACCGGGGAGCTGTTTTTT. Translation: CASSLPQQDRTGELFF.

Here the CDR3 reads CASSPGQGTGYTF. The CDR3 region has the DNA TGTGCCAGCAGCCCGGGACAGGGAACTGGCTACACCTTC. The chain is built from TRBV9 and TRBJ1-2; 9 bases are a match to TRBD1. The length of the CDR3 is 13 residues. Germline CDR1 and CDR2: SGDLS and YYNGEE. Trimming took 4 bases from V and 7 from J; bases not matched to a gene: 5.

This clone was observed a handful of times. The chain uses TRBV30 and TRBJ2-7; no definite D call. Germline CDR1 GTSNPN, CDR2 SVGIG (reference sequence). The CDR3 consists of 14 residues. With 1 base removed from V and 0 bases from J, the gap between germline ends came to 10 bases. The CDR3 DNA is TGTGCCTGGAGTGCCCCGGCGAACTCCTACGAGCAGTACTTC. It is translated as CAWSAPANSYEQYF.

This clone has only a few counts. This chain's CDR3 is CASSLGPNYEQYF. In DNA, the CDR3 is TGTGCCAGCAGTCTCGGCCCCAACTACGAGCAGTACTTC. The chain uses TRBV11-2 and TRBJ2-7; D call uncertain. CDR1 is SGHAT and CDR2 is FQNNGV in the germline V gene. CDR3 size: 13 residues. V lost 6 bases and J lost 3, with 12 bases in between.

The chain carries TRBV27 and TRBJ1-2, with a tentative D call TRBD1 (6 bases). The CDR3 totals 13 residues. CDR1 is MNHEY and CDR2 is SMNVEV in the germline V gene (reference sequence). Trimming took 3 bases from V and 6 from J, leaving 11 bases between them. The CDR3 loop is CASSFGGADGYTF. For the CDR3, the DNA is TGTGCCAGCAGTTTCGGGGGGGCCGATGGCTACACCTTC.

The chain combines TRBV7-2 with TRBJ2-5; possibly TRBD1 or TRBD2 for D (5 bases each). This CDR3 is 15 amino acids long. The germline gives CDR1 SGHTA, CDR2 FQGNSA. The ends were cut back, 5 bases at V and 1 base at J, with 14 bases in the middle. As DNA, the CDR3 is TGTGCCAGCAGCGCAGGGACGCGACGCCAAGAGACCCAGTACTTC. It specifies CASSAGTRRQETQYF.

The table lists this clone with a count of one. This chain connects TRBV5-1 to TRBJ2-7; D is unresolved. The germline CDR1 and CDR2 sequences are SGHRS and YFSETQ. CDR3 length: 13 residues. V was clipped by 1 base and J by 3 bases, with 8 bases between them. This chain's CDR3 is CASSLSAYYEQYF. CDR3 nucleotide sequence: TGCGCCAGCAGCTTGAGCGCGTACTACGAGCAGTACTTC. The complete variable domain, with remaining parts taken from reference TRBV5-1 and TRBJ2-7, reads KAGVTQTPRYLIKTRGQQVTLSCSPISGHRSVSWYQQTPGQGLQFLFEYFSETQRNKGNFPGRFSGRQFSNSRSEMNVSTLELGDSALYLCASSLSAYYEQYFGPGTRLTVT.

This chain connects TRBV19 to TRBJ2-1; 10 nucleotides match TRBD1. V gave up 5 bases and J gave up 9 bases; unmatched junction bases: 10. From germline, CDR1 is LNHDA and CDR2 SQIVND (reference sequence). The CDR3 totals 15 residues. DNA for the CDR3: TGTGCCAGTAGTGAACCGGGACAGGGGCCGCGTGAGCAGTTCTTC. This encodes CASSEPGQGPREQFF.

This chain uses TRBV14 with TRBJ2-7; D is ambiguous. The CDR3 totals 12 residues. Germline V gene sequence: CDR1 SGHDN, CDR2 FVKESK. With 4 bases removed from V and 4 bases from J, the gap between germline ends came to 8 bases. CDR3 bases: TGTGCCAGCAGCCTAAGCTGGTACGAGCAGTACTTC. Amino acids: CASSLSWYEQYF. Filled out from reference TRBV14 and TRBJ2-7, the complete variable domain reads EAGVTQFPSHSVIEKGQTVTLRCDPISGHDNLYWYRRVMGKEIKFLLHFVKESKQDESGMPNNRFLAERTGGTYSTLKVQPAELEDSGVYFCASSLSWYEQYFGPGTRLTVT.

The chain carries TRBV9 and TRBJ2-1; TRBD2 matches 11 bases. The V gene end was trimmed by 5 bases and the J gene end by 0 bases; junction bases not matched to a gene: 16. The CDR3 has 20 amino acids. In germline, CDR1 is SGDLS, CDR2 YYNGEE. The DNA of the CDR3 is TGTGCCAGCAGTGACGCCGGGACTAGCGGTACCATAAGCTCCTACAATGAGCAGTTCTTC. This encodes CASSDAGTSGTISSYNEQFF.

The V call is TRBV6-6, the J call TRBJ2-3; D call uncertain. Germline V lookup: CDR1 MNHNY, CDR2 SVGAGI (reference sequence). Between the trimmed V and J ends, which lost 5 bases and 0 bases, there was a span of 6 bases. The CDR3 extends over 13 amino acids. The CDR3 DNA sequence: TGTGCCAGCAGTCATCAAAGCACAGATACGCAGTATTTT. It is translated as CASSHQSTDTQYF.

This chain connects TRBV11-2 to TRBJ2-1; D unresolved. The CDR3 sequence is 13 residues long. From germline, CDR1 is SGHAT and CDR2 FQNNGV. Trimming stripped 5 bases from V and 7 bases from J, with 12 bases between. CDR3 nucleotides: TGTGCCAGCAGCACGATCATAGGAAATGAGCAGTTCTTC. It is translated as CASSTIIGNEQFF.

CDR3 sequence reads: CSVESGYEQYF. In DNA, the CDR3 is TGCAGCGTTGAATCCGGATACGAGCAGTACTTC. The chain employs TRBV29-1 and TRBJ2-7; D is uncertain. Germline V gives CDR1 SQVTM, CDR2 ANQGSEA. Trimming removed 2 bases from V and 4 bases from J, with 6 bases in between. The CDR3 runs 11 residues.

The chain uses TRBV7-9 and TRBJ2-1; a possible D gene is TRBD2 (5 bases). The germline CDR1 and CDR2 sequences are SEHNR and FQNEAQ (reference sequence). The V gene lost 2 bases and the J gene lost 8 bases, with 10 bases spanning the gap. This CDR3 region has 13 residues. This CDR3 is CASSLPLVDEQFF. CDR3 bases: TGTGCCAGCAGCTTACCACTAGTGGATGAGCAGTTCTTC.

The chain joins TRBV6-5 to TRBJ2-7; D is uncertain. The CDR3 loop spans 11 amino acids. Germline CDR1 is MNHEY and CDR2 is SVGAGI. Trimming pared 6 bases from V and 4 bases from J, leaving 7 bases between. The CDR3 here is CASSNRYEQYF. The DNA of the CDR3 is TGTGCCAGCAGCAACCGATACGAGCAGTACTTC.

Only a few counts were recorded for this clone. CDR3 DNA: TGTGCCAGCAGCGCCATACAATGGAACACCGGGGAGCTGTTTTTT. This translates into CASSAIQWNTGELFF. The chain employs TRBV7-8 and TRBJ2-2; D uncertain. Trimming pared 5 bases from V and 1 base from J, leaving 11 bases between. Germline CDR1 reads SGHVS; CDR2 reads FQNEAQ. The CDR3 is made up of 15 amino acids.

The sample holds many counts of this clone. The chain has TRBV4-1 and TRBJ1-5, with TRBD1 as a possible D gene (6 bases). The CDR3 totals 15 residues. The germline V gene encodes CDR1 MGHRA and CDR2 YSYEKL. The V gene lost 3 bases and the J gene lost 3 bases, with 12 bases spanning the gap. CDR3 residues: CASSQEQGPNQPQHF. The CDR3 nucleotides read TGCGCCAGCAGCCAGGAACAGGGCCCCAATCAGCCCCAGCATTTT.

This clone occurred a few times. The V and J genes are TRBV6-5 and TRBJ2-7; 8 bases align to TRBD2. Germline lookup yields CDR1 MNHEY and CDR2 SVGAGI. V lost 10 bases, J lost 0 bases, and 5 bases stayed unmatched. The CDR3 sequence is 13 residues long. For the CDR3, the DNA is TGTGCCACCCTAGCGGGCGACTCCTACGAGCAGTACTTC. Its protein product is CATLAGDSYEQYF.

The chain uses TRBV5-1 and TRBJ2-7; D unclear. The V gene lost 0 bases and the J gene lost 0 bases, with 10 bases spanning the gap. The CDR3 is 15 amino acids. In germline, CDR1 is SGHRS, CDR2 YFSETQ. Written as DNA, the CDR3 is TGCGCCAGCAGCTTGGAAGGTTTCTCCTCCTACGAGCAGTACTTC. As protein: CASSLEGFSSYEQYF.

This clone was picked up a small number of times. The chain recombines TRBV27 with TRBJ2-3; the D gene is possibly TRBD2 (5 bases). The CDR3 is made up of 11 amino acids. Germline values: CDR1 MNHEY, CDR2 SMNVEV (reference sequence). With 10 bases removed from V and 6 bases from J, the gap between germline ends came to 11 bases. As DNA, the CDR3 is TGTGCCACAATGCGGAGGGATACGCAGTATTTT. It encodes CATMRRDTQYF.